The source of this TCR beta chain is a study of blood T cells in healthy people across ages. Trimming shortened V by 5 bases and J by 8 bases, and 17 bases separated the two germline ends. The CDR3 runs to 14 residues. From germline, CDR1 is MNHEY and CDR2 SMNVEV (reference sequence). Using a J-beta primer mix together with a sample-barcoded 5' primer, a second PCR was run for about 6 to 12 cycles. MiXCR, run by TCRdb on the 5' RACE reads, gives a single entry per CDR3 protein. Of under 1,000,000 distinct CDR3 sequences listed, roughly 34% were seen once; the top ten hold approximately 12%. This receptor was identified in a man between 18 and 35 years old in good health. This chain connects TRBV27 to TRBJ2-3; either TRBD1 or TRBD2 may supply D (5 bases each). The specimen sequenced was blood. CDR3 protein: CASSALGMGTTQYF. The CDR3 region has the DNA TGTGCCAGCAGTGCGTTAGGAATGGGGACTACGCAGTATTTT.